Sequencing of this T cell receptor beta chain was carried out in a study of cytomegalovirus exposure and HLA in healthy donors. CDR1 and CDR2 from the germline V gene are SGHTA and FQGNSA. V lost 2 bases to trimming and J lost 7 bases, with 11 bases between them. The CDR3 totals 14 residues. The primer mix had 60 Vbeta and 13 Jbeta primers. Assay: immunoSEQ multiplex PCR; the TCRdb copy retains only in-frame clones and omits some. The sample includes over 130,000 clones, about three quarters of them seen just once. Findings of the study overall: V- and J-gene trimming of TCR beta was linked (in a later analysis) to a missense DCLRE1C variant. The investigators catalogued 180 or so TCR beta chains as cytomegalovirus-associated.

The table lists this clone with a few counts. Its antigen remains unidentified. What was sequenced was PBMCs. The genes are TRBV7-2 and TRBJ1-4; no firm D call. The clonotype comes from a woman aged 25 to 39 in good health and CMV-seronegative. CDR3 in amino acids: CASSLRRGGEKLFF. The CDR3 DNA sequence: TGTGCCAGCAGCTTACGCAGAGGTGGTGAAAAACTGTTTTTT.